Below are 27 T cell receptor beta chains sequenced from a single sample in a study of tumor-infiltrating lymphocytes in primary liver carcinoma. Total RNA and DNA came together from roughly 20-30 mg of bulk tissue without cell sorting. cDNA specific to TCR beta was made from approximately 0.55 ug of total RNA, with a constant-region primer employed for priming. ARM-PCR was slightly modified, and three nested multiplex PCR rounds with it gave rise to the TCR beta libraries. A C-beta reverse primer and TRBV1-TRBV30 forward primers served in each of the first two PCR rounds, at 10 cycles apiece. TCRdb fed the multiplex PCR reads into MiXCR, producing one record per CDR3 protein. The data contain 60,000 or so distinct CDR3 sequences, around 64% of them singletons. The specimen was liver tumor tissue from sampling region 2. Subset reported: tumor region T2, inferior pole. All receptors derive from a man aged 40-49 years with primary liver carcinoma and hepatitis B virus infection.

The V call is TRBV10-3, the J call TRBJ1-5; D is uncertain. The CDR3 has 14 amino acids. Looked up from germline, CDR1 is ENHRY and CDR2 is SYGVKD. Trimming took 2 bases from V and 6 from J, leaving 11 bases between them. The chain's CDR3 is CAISEVLQGQPQHF. CDR3 DNA sequence: TGTGCCATCAGTGAGGTACTCCAAGGTCAGCCCCAGCATTTT.

Points on this clonotype: The junction departs from germline at one end; a sequencing error may be responsible. The chain is built from TRBV30 and TRBJ1-2; 11 nucleotides match TRBD1. This CDR3 has 18 residues. Germline V gene data show CDR1 as GTSNPN and CDR2 as SVGIG (reference sequence). In DNA, the CDR3 is TGTGTCTGGAGGACCCTCTGGACAGGGGGCATCGTAGGGTATGGCTACACCTTC. As protein: CVWRTLWTGGIVGYGYTF.

This clonotype turned up a few times. At one of its ends the junction is not consistent with the germline gene, which may arise from a read error. The chain employs TRBV12-3 or TRBV12-4 and TRBJ2-4; D gene unclear. This CDR3 is built from 12 residues. The CDR3 DNA reads as TGTGCCAGTAGTTTGTCCCAAAACATTCATTACTTC. Translated, it gives CASSLSQNIHYF.

As concerns this clonotype: A junction boundary mismatches the germline segment, possibly from a read error. The chain has TRBV6-1 and TRBJ1-1; no reliable D call. The germline gives CDR1 MNHNS, CDR2 SASEGT. This CDR3 spans 14 amino acids. The DNA for the CDR3 is TGTACCAGCAATCACGGACGGGGAGGCACTGAAGCTTTCTTT. This encodes CTSNHGRGGTEAFF.

This clonotype was seen a few times. Here the CDR3 omits its conserved ending phenylalanine or tryptophan, so a read error is the likely source. The chain employs TRBV4-3 and TRBJ1-5; D unresolved. Germline V gene lookup returns CDR1 LGHNA and CDR2 YSLEER. This CDR3 is built from 14 residues. Trimming pared 0 bases from V and 0 bases from J, leaving 3 bases between. The CDR3 region has the DNA TGCGCCAGCAGCCAAGATCATAGCAATCAGCCCCAGCATCCT. Translating gives CASSQDHSNQPQHP.

This clonotype was seen repeatedly, ten times or more. This sequence joins TRBV2 and TRBJ2-2, with D uncertain. The CDR3 extends over 11 amino acids. Germline lookup yields CDR1 SNHLY and CDR2 FYNNEI. The V gene lost 2 bases and the J gene lost 10 bases, with 5 bases spanning the gap. CDR3 bases: TGTGCCAGCAGTGAAACAACGGAGCTGTTTTTT. It encodes CASSETTELFF.

Remarks on this clonotype: One end of the junction is discordant with germline, which a read error may explain. This chain links TRBV6-5 with TRBJ2-1; 10 bases agree with TRBD2. This CDR3 contains 15 residues. Germline assignment: CDR1 MNHEY and CDR2 SVGAGI. The CDR3 here is CTSRRLAGEGNEHFF. The CDR3 DNA is TGTACCAGCAGGCGGCTAGCGGGAGAGGGAAATGAGCATTTCTTC.

With respect to this clonotype: One end of the junction varies from germline; a read error may be responsible. The rearrangement joins TRBV6-5 to TRBJ2-2; D tentatively reads TRBD1 or TRBD2 (5 bases each). The CDR3 extends over 15 amino acids. Germline CDR1 MNHEY, CDR2 SVGAGI. The CDR3 region has the DNA TGTCCCGGCACCTCCTTAGGGGTGAACACCGGGAAGCTGTTTTTT. This gives the protein CPGTSLGVNTGKLFF.

To note about this clonotype: Relative to the germline gene, one junction end is altered; a read error may explain this. The V call is TRBV11-2, the J call TRBJ2-2; D is possibly TRBD2 (6 bases). Germline CDR1 and CDR2: SGHAT and FQNNGV. The CDR3 covers 13 residues. CDR3 in DNA: TGTGCTAGCAGCTCAGAGTTTATCGGGGGGCTGTTTTTT. This sequence encodes CASSSEFIGGLFF.

There are many counts of this clonotype. The chain is built from TRBV7-9 and TRBJ1-2, with TRBD1 as a possible D gene (6 bases). This CDR3 region has 14 residues. The ends were cut back, 4 bases at V and 2 bases at J, with 11 bases in the middle. CDR1 SEHNR and CDR2 FQNEAQ come from the germline V gene (reference sequence). The CDR3 nucleotides are TGTGCCAGCAGCTCAGGGGTATTAAACTATGGCTACACCTTC. Amino acids: CASSSGVLNYGYTF.

This clonotype was recorded at least ten times. V is TRBV5-4 and J is TRBJ2-3; a possible D gene is TRBD2 (5 bases). Trimming left V 9 bases short and J 2 bases short, with 10 bases between. There are 12 residues in the CDR3. Germline V gene data show CDR1 as SGHNT and CDR2 as YYREEE (reference sequence). In DNA, the CDR3 is TGTGCCACCCGGGGAGCCACAGATACGCAGTATTTT. Its protein is CATRGATDTQYF.

As for this clonotype: The junction shows a germline mismatch at one end, possibly a read error. The chain joins TRBV4-1 to TRBJ2-2, with TRBD1 matching 10 bases. This CDR3 is built from 16 residues. Per the germline V gene, CDR1 is MGHRA and CDR2 is YSYEKL. CDR3 in amino acids: CSSSDLDRGLTGELSF. The CDR3 DNA reads as TGCTCCAGCAGCGATCTGGACAGGGGGTTAACCGGGGAGCTGTCTTTT.

The gene calls are TRBV11-2 and TRBJ2-5; D perhaps matches TRBD1 (6 bases). CDR3 length equals 12 residues. Trimming removed 9 bases from V and 13 bases from J, with 21 bases in between. Germline assignment: CDR1 SGHAT and CDR2 FQNNGV. CDR3 in DNA: TGTGCCAGTAGGTTTGAGGGGGAGACACGGTACTTC. Translated: CASRFEGETRYF.

A remark on this clonotype: The junction differs from germline at one of its ends, possibly a read error. The CDR3 sequence: CASSQTPGGGNGTRYF. Written as DNA, the CDR3 is TGTGCCAGTAGCCAAACTCCTGGCGGGGGGAATGGGACCCGGTACTTC. This chain joins TRBV11-2 and TRBJ2-5; 8 bases agree with TRBD2. The CDR3 is 16 residues long. Looked up from germline, CDR1 is SGHAT and CDR2 is FQNNGV.

This clonotype was counted between two and nine times. A much bigger clone sits one base away, suggesting this may be a read error. V is TRBV28 and J is TRBJ1-5, with unresolved D. Germline V gives CDR1 MDHEN, CDR2 SYDVKM. The V end was cut by 7 bases, the J end by 3 bases, with 13 bases between. This CDR3 is built from 14 residues. The CDR3: CASNLFGLNQPQHF. The CDR3 DNA reads as TGTGCCAGCAATTTGTTCGGGCTCAATCAGCCCCAGCATTTT.

This clonotype occurred a few times. No conserved phenylalanine or tryptophan ends this CDR3, so it is likely a read error. The rearrangement uses TRBV11-2 and TRBJ2-5, with D possibly TRBD2 on 6 matching bases. Germline CDR1 SGHAT, CDR2 FQNNGV. The length of the CDR3 is 16 residues. The CDR3 nucleotides read TGTGTCAGCAGTCAAACTCCTGGTGGGGGGAAAGAGACCCAGTACCTC. Protein product: CVSSQTPGGGKETQYL.

This clonotype was detected only once. The chain carries TRBV4-1 and TRBJ2-1; a possible D gene is TRBD2 (5 bases). Germline V gene sequence: CDR1 MGHRA, CDR2 YSYEKL. This CDR3 region has 15 residues. V lost 7 bases to trimming and J lost 7 bases, with 20 bases between them. DNA for the CDR3: TGCGCCAGCAACCTCCGGAATGGCGGGTATAATGAGCAGTTCTTC. It translates to CASNLRNGGYNEQFF.

In this sample, this clonotype turned up once. Likely a read error: the CDR3 ends without its conserved phenylalanine or tryptophan. This chain joins TRBV6-2 or TRBV6-3 and TRBJ1-1; possible D gene TRBD1, 5 bases. Germline-derived CDR1 and CDR2 are MNHEY and SVGEGT. The CDR3 loop spans 11 amino acids. V lost 7 bases and J 11 bases, leaving 14 bases between the germline ends. In DNA, the CDR3 is TGTGCCAGCACTTCGGCAGGGCCGGCTTTCTTA. Its protein is CASTSAGPAFL.

This clonotype was observed once. V usage is TRBV5-5 and J usage is TRBJ2-7, with D uncertain. The CDR3 is 16 residues long. V was shortened by 3 bases and J by 6 bases, with 22 bases between the two germline ends. The germline gives CDR1 SGHKS, CDR2 YYEKEE (reference sequence). CDR3 DNA sequence: TGTGCCAGCAGCTACCCCTACACCTTCGAAGGTATCGAGCAGTACTTC. The encoded protein is CASSYPYTFEGIEQYF.

About this clonotype itself: At one boundary the junction diverges from the germline segment, which might be a read error. The gene calls are TRBV11-1 and TRBJ2-7; no clear D. The CDR3 is 13 amino acids. Germline CDR1 is SGHAT and CDR2 is FQDESV (reference sequence). The CDR3 DNA follows: TGTGCCAGCAGCTCAAACGCTTTCGGCGAGGAGTACTTC. Translating gives CASSSNAFGEEYF.

A word on this clonotype: With a much larger clone just one base away, this may be a read error. The chain combines TRBV4-3 with TRBJ1-6; D not certain. Per the germline V gene, CDR1 is LGHNA and CDR2 is YSLEER. This CDR3 region has 14 residues. In DNA, the CDR3 is TGCGTCAGCAGCCAAGATTTTTCCGATTCACTCCTCCACTTT. This translates into CVSSQDFSDSLLHF.

Sample share makes this clonotype medium-sized. The V call is TRBV11-2, the J call TRBJ2-7, with D unclear. V was trimmed by 3 bases and J by 3 bases, leaving 15 bases between them. Germline-derived CDR1 and CDR2 are SGHAT and FQNNGV. This CDR3 comprises 15 residues. The CDR3 DNA reads TGTGCCAGCAGCTTTATGGCGAGTCGTGTCTACGAGCAGTACTTC. Its translation is CASSFMASRVYEQYF.

This clonotype showed up just a few times. V and J are TRBV6-2 or TRBV6-3 and TRBJ2-1; 9 bases are shared with TRBD2. The CDR3 has 16 residues. V was pared by 6 bases and J by 7 bases, with 13 bases of the junction left unmatched. CDR1 MNHEY and CDR2 SVGEGT come from the germline V gene. The CDR3 coding sequence is TGTGCCAGCAGCCCCTTCGGGCGGGAGGGCCAGAATGAGCAGTTCTTC. Amino acid sequence: CASSPFGREGQNEQFF.

The chain uses TRBV28 and TRBJ1-5, with 8 bases identical to TRBD1. Germline lookup yields CDR1 MDHEN and CDR2 SYDVKM. The CDR3 consists of 14 residues. V lost 3 bases and J lost 6; bases outside the gene matches: 4. The CDR3: CASSFRGRIQPQHF. The CDR3 DNA sequence: TGTGCCAGCAGTTTCAGGGGGCGGATTCAGCCCCAGCATTTT.

The chain links TRBV11-3 to TRBJ2-1; D unresolved. V was pared by 4 bases and J by 5 bases, with 12 bases between. CDR1 is SGHNT and CDR2 is YENEEA in the germline V gene. This CDR3 region has 14 residues. The CDR3 DNA reads as TGTGCCAGCAGCTCGGGCGTCTCGAACAATGAGCAGTTCTTC. Translating gives CASSSGVSNNEQFF.

By sample share, this clonotype is medium-sized. The chain employs TRBV6-5 and TRBJ2-6; D is ambiguous. Germline V gene lookup returns CDR1 MNHEY and CDR2 SVGAGI. This CDR3 has 13 amino acids. V lost 7 bases to trimming and J lost 4 bases, with 8 bases between them. CDR3 nucleotide sequence: TGTGCCAGCACCGAGTGGGGGGCCAACGTCCTGACTTTC. Translating it yields CASTEWGANVLTF.

Only a few counts were recorded for this clonotype. Mismatch with germline at one junction end may stem from a read error. V and J are TRBV10-2 and TRBJ2-3, with D possibly being TRBD1 (5 bases). CDR3 length equals 12 residues. Germline V gene sequence: CDR1 WSHSY, CDR2 SAAADI. CDR3 region: CAISVDSDTQYF. The DNA of the CDR3 is TGCGCCATCAGTGTAGACAGTGATACGCAGTATTTT.